The source of this T cell receptor (beta chain) is a study of glioma-infiltrating T cells after dendritic cell vaccination. Study context: Glioblastoma patients came from Phase I and II dendritic cell vaccination trials. Patients received autologous tumor lysate-pulsed dendritic cell vaccination between the early 2000s and the early 2010s.

With 3 bases clipped from V and 4 bases from J, the junction kept 6 bases outside the gene matches. The CDR3 has 15 residues. Germline assignment: CDR1 LGHNA and CDR2 YSLEER. TCRdb's copy holds only in-frame clones and misses some; the assay was immunoSEQ multiplex PCR. The table includes 95,000 or so clones, 70% to 90% detected once. The chain has TRBV4-3 and TRBJ1-2; 9 nucleotides line up with TRBD1. Sequencing was performed on blood, taken before dendritic cell vaccination. The sequence came from a human donor with glioblastoma. As DNA, the CDR3 is TGCGCCAGCAGCCAGCCCGGGACAGGGTTCTATGGCTACACCTTC. Translation gives CASSQPGTGFYGYTF.